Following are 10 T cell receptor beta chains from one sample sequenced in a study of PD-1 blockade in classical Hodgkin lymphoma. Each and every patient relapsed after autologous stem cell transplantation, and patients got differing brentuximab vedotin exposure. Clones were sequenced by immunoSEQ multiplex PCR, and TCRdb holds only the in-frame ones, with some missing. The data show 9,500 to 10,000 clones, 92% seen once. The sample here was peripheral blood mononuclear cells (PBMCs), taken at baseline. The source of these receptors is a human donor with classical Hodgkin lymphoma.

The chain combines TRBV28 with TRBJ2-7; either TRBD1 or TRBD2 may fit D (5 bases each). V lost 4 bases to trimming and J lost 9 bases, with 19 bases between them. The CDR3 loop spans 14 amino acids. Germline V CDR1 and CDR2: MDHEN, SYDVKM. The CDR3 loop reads CASSSSAGPGGQYF. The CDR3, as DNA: TGTGCCAGCAGTTCCTCGGCAGGGCCTGGGGGGCAGTACTTC.

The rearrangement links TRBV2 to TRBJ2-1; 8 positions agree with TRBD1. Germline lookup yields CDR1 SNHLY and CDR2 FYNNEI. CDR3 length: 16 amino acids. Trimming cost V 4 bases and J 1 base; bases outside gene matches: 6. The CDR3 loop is CASSGGQAYSYNEQFF. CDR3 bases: TGTGCCAGCAGTGGGGGACAGGCGTATTCCTACAATGAGCAGTTCTTC.

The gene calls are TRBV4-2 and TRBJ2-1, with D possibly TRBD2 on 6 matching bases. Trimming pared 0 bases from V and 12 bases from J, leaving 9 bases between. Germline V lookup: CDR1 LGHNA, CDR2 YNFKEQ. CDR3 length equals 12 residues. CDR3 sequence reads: CASSQEGLSQFF. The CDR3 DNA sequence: TGTGCCAGCAGCCAAGAAGGACTATCGCAGTTCTTC.

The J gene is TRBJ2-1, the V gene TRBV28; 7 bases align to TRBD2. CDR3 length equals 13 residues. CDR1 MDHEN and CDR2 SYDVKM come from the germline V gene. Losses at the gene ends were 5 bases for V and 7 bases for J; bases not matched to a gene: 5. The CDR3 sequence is CASSPGGGNEQFF. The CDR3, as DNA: TGTGCCAGCAGTCCGGGGGGAGGTAATGAGCAGTTCTTC.

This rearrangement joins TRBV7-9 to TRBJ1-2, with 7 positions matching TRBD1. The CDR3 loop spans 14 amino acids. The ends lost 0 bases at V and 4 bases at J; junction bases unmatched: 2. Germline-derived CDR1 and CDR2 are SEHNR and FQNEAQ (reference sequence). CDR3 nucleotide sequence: TGTGCCAGCAGCTTAGCGGGGACAGCCTATGGCTACACCTTC. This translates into CASSLAGTAYGYTF.

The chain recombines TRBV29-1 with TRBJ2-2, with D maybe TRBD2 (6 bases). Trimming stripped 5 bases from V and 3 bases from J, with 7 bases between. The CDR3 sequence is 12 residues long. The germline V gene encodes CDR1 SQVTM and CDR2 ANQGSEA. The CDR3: CSVWGDTGELFF. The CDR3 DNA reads TGCAGCGTTTGGGGGGACACCGGGGAGCTGTTTTTT.

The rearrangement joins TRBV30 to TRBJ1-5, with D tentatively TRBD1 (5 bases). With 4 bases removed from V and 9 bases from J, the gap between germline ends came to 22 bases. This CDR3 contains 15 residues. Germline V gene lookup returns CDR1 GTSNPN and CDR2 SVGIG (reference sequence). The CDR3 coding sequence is TGTGCCTGGAATTGGGGGGTGGAGGGCGAGGGGCCCCAGCATTTT. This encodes CAWNWGVEGEGPQHF. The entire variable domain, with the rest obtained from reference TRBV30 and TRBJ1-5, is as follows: SQTIHQWPATLVQPVGSPLSLECTVEGTSNPNLYWYRQAAGRGLQLLFYSVGIGQISSEVPQNLSASRPQDRQFILSSKKLLLSDSGFYLCAWNWGVEGEGPQHFGDGTRLSIL.

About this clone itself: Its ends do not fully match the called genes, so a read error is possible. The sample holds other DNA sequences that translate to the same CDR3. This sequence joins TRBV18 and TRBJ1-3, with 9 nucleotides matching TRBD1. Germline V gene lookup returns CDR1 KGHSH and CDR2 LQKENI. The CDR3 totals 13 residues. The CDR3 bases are TGTGCCAGCTCACTACAGGGGGCGAACACCATATACTTT. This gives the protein CASSLQGANTIYF.

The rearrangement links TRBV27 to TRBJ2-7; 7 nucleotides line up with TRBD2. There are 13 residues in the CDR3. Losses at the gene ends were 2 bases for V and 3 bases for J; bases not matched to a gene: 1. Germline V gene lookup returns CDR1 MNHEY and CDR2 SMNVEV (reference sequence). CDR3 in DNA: TGTGCCAGCAGTTTACGGGAGGACTACGAGCAGTACTTC. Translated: CASSLREDYEQYF.

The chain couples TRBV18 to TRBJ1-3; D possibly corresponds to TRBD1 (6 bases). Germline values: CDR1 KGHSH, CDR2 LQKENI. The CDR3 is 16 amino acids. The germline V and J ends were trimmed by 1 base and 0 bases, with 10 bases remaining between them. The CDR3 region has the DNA TGTGCCAGCTCACCACGCGGACAGACCTCTGGAAACACCATATATTTT. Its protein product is CASSPRGQTSGNTIYF.